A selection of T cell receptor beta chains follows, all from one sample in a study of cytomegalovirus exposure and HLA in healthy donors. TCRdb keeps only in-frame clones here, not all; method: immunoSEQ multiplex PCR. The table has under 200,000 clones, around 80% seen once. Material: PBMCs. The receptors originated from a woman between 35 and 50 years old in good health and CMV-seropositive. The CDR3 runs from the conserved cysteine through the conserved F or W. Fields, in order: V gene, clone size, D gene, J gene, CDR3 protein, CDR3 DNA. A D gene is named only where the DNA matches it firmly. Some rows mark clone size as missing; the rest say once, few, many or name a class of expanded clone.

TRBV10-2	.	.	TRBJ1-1	CASTGGRAITEAFF	TGCGCCAGCACCGGGGGTCGGGCGATCACTGAAGCTTTCTTT
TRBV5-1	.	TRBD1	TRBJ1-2	CASRPDRANYGYTF	TGCGCCAGCAGACCTGACAGGGCGAACTATGGCTACACCTTC
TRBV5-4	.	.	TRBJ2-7	CASSKHYEQYF	TGTGCCAGCAGTAAACACTACGAGCAGTACTTC
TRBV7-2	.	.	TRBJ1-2	CASSESAGNYGYTF	TGTGCCAGCAGCGAGTCGGCAGGGAACTATGGCTACACCTTC
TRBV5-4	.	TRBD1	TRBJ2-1	CASSGVGTGRNEQFF	TGTGCCAGCAGCGGGGTGGGGACAGGGCGGAATGAGCAGTTCTTC
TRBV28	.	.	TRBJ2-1	CASSFGGGPNEQFF	TGTGCCAGCAGTTTTGGAGGCGGGCCCAATGAGCAGTTCTTC
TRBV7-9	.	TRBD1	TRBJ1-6	CASSSPPAGGNSPLHF	TGTGCCAGCAGCTCTCCACCCGCAGGGGGGAATTCACCCCTCCACTTT
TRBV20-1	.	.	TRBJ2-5	CSASGGETQYF	TGCAGTGCTAGTGGGGGGGAGACCCAGTACTTC
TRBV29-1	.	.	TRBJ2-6	CSVAETGANGLTF	TGCAGCGTTGCAGAAACTGGGGCCAACGGCCTGACTTTC
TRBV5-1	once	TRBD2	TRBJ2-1	CASSLGAGQVF	TGCGCCAGCAGCTTGGGAGCGGGGCAAGTCTTC
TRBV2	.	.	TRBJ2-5	CASSGERGETQYF	TGTGCCAGCAGCGGGGAACGTGGGGAGACCCAGTACTTC
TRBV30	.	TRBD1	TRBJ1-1	CAWHRDRANEAFF	TGTGCCTGGCATCGGGACAGGGCGAATGAAGCTTTCTTT
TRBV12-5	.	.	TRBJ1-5	CASGLVQVGAFNQPQHF	TGTGCTAGTGGTTTGGTACAAGTGGGAGCTTTTAATCAGCCCCAGCATTTT
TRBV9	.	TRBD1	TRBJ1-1	CASSVGTGGEGAFF	TGTGCCAGCAGCGTAGGGACAGGGGGCGAAGGGGCTTTCTTT
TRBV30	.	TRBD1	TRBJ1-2	CAWSVGQGARGYTF	TGTGCCTGGAGTGTAGGGCAGGGGGCTCGGGGCTACACCTTC
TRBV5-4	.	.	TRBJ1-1	CASSVGSRDTEAFF	TGTGCCAGCAGCGTGGGATCCAGGGACACTGAAGCTTTCTTT
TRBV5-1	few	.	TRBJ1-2	CASSLYGQTNYGYTF	TGCGCCAGCAGCTTATACGGACAGACAAACTATGGCTACACCTTC
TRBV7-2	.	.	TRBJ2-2	CASSLPVTGELFF	TGTGCCAGCAGCTTACCGGTCACCGGGGAGCTGTTTTTT
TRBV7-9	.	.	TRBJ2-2	CSSSLPPFSTGELFF	TGTTCCAGCAGCTTACCCCCTTTCTCTACCGGGGAGCTGTTTTTT
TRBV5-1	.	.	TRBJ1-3	CASSLGGDGNTIYF	TGCGCCAGCAGCTTGGGGGGGGATGGAAACACCATATATTTT
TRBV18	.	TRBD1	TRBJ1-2	CASSLDREVYGYTF	TGTGCCAGCTCGTTGGACAGGGAAGTATATGGCTACACCTTC
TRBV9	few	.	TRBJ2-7	CASSIRPGGSYEQYF	TGTGCCAGCAGCATACGCCCCGGGGGCTCCTACGAGCAGTACTTC
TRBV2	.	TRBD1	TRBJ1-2	CASSGQGDYGYTF	TGTGCCAGCAGCGGACAGGGAGACTATGGCTACACCTTC
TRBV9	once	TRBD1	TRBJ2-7	CASSVLPTGGANEQYF	TGTGCCAGCAGCGTACTCCCGACAGGGGGGGCCAACGAGCAGTACTTC
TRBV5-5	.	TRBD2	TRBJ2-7	CASSFRIAGPYEQYF	TGTGCCAGCAGCTTTAGAATAGCGGGGCCCTACGAGCAGTACTTC
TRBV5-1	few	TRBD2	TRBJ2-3	CASRGGPAGDTQYF	TGCGCCAGCAGGGGAGGGCCGGCGGGAGATACGCAGTATTTT
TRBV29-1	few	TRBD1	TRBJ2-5	CSVLLTGMTETQYF	TGCAGCGTCCTATTGACAGGGATGACGGAGACCCAGTACTTC
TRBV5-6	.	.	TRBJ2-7	CASSLPGTVYEQYF	TGTGCCAGCAGCTTGCCGGGAACCGTCTACGAGCAGTACTTC
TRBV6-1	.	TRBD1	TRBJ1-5	CASKKGTAAQPQHF	TGTGCCAGCAAAAAAGGGACAGCCGCCCAGCCCCAGCATTTT
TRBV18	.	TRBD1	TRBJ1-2	CASSQGDRDYGYTF	TGTGCCAGCTCACAAGGGGACAGGGACTATGGCTACACCTTC
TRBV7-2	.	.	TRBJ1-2	CASSLGTKQGFTGYTF	TGTGCCAGCAGCTTAGGGACCAAACAGGGATTTACTGGCTACACCTTC
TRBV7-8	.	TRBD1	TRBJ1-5	CASSLGLTDRNQPQHF	TGTGCCAGCAGCTTAGGACTTACGGACAGGAATCAGCCCCAGCATTTT
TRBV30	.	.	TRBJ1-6	CAWRGTINSPLHF	TGTGCCTGGAGGGGGACAATAAATTCACCCCTCCACTTT
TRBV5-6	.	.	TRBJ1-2	CASSSRRANYGYTF	TGTGCCAGCAGCTCGCGGCGAGCTAACTATGGCTACACCTTC
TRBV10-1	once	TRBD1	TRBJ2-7	CASSLRDRDVHEQYF	TGCGCCAGCAGCCTCCGGGACAGGGATGTCCACGAGCAGTACTTC
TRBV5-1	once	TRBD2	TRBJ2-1	CASTLAGGPNEQFF	TGCGCCAGCACCCTAGCGGGGGGGCCCAATGAGCAGTTCTTC
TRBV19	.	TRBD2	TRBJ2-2	CASSPRGLAGDAGELFF	TGTGCCAGTAGCCCGAGGGGACTAGCGGGGGACGCCGGGGAGCTGTTTTTT